A single sample gave rise to the 15 T cell receptor beta chains below, sequenced in a study of blood T cell repertoires in COVID-19. Some clones are missing from TCRdb's copy, which holds only in-frame ones; the method was immunoSEQ multiplex PCR. The data contain around 200,000 clones, 80% to 90% of them singletons. Source material: peripheral blood. Receptors were obtained from a man aged 18 to 30 with active or convalescent COVID-19.

The chain is built from TRBV11-2 and TRBJ2-1; 7 bases align to TRBD1. Unmatched junction bases numbered 9, after V lost 3 bases and J lost 7 bases. This CDR3 has 15 residues. From germline, CDR1 is SGHAT and CDR2 FQNNGV. The CDR3 region is CASSFKQDRDNEQFF. The DNA of the CDR3 is TGTGCCAGCAGCTTTAAGCAAGACAGGGATAATGAGCAGTTCTTC.

In its sample, this clone was seen once. The chain combines TRBV5-1 with TRBJ2-5, with 12 bases aligning to TRBD2. Germline lookup yields CDR1 SGHRS and CDR2 YFSETQ. J gave up 5 bases and V 1 base, and 6 bases lay outside the gene matches. There are 16 residues in the CDR3. The CDR3 is CASSLTSGGPGETQYF. Written as DNA, the CDR3 is TGCGCCAGCAGCTTGACTAGCGGGGGGCCGGGGGAGACCCAGTACTTC.

The chain uses TRBV27 and TRBJ2-7; 7 nucleotides line up with TRBD1. The CDR3 covers 15 residues. The V gene's germline CDR1 is MNHEY and CDR2 SMNVEV (reference sequence). The V and J ends lost 5 bases and 3 bases, in that order; junction bases with no gene match: 10. The CDR3 sequence: CASSHSGDRFYEQYF. As DNA, the CDR3 is TGTGCCAGCAGTCATTCCGGGGACAGATTCTACGAGCAGTACTTC.

The chain uses TRBV7-9 and TRBJ1-4; D gene uncertain. Germline V lookup: CDR1 SEHNR, CDR2 FQNEAQ (reference sequence). The V gene lost 1 base and the J gene lost 1 base, with 16 bases spanning the gap. This CDR3 is 18 amino acids long. The CDR3 loop is CASSLVRRTEGTNEKLFF. The CDR3 DNA reads as TGTGCCAGCAGCTTAGTGAGGCGCACCGAGGGAACTAATGAAAAACTGTTTTTT.

The chain carries TRBV28 and TRBJ1-6, with TRBD1 matching 9 bases. The CDR3 length is 15 residues. The J segment lost 5 bases and the V segment lost 2 bases, leaving 1 base of the junction unmatched. The germline gives CDR1 MDHEN, CDR2 SYDVKM. CDR3 loop: CASSLRDRDNSPLHF. The CDR3 DNA reads TGTGCCAGCAGTTTACGGGACAGGGATAATTCACCCCTCCACTTT.

The chain couples TRBV4-2 to TRBJ1-1, with D possibly matching TRBD1 (5 bases). Between the trimmed V and J ends, which lost 3 bases and 6 bases, there was a span of 26 bases. This CDR3 spans 18 amino acids. CDR1 LGHNA and CDR2 YNFKEQ come from the germline V gene. The CDR3 region is CASSQDPPGGSRVSEAFF. The CDR3 nucleotides are TGTGCCAGCAGCCAGGATCCACCCGGGGGTTCGCGTGTCTCTGAAGCTTTCTTT.

The chain carries TRBV7-6 and TRBJ2-7; weak D call: TRBD2 (6 bases). CDR3 length: 13 residues. Between the trimmed V and J ends, which lost 4 bases and 0 bases, there was a span of 7 bases. Per the germline V gene, CDR1 is SGHVS and CDR2 is FNYEAQ. CDR3: CASSWGVSYEQYF. As DNA, the CDR3 is TGTGCCAGCAGCTGGGGGGTCTCCTACGAGCAGTACTTC.

This sequence joins TRBV3-1 (or the pseudogene TRBV3-2) and TRBJ2-5; D remains unclear. The V gene's germline CDR1 is LGHDT and CDR2 YNNKEL (reference sequence). The CDR3 length is 13 residues. V was shortened by 1 base and J by 7 bases, with 10 bases between the two germline ends. CDR3 in amino acids: CASSQVDRRTQYF. CDR3 coding DNA: TGTGCCAGCAGCCAAGTTGATAGAAGGACCCAGTACTTC.

The chain carries TRBV6-5 and TRBJ1-4; D not certain. V lost 7 bases, J lost 4 bases, and 13 bases lay in between. CDR1 MNHEY and CDR2 SVGAGI come from the germline V gene. This CDR3 contains 14 residues. The CDR3 sequence is CASTERALNEKLFF. CDR3 DNA: TGTGCCAGCACGGAGCGAGCGCTTAATGAAAAACTGTTTTTT.

The rearrangement joins TRBV5-1 to TRBJ1-2; D perhaps matches TRBD1 (5 bases). CDR1 and CDR2 (germline): SGHRS, YFSETQ. Trimming cost V 0 bases and J 2 bases, with 11 bases left between them. The CDR3 has 15 residues. This CDR3 reads CASSLAGRANYGYTF. The CDR3 DNA is TGCGCCAGCAGCTTGGCGGGCAGGGCAAACTATGGCTACACCTTC.

The chain joins TRBV28 to TRBJ2-2; D call uncertain. The V end was cut by 7 bases, the J end by 3 bases, with 9 bases between. Per the germline V gene, CDR1 is MDHEN and CDR2 is SYDVKM. CDR3 length equals 13 residues. This CDR3 is CASTLVYTGELFF. DNA for the CDR3: TGTGCCAGCACCCTTGTATACACCGGGGAGCTGTTTTTT.

The genes are TRBV28 and TRBJ2-7; 7 bases agree with TRBD2. Trimming removed 4 bases from V and 5 bases from J; junction bases left unmatched: 11. This CDR3 spans 15 amino acids. CDR1 is MDHEN, CDR2 SYDVKM, per germline. CDR3 sequence reads: CASSSIRGGADEQYV. CDR3 nucleotide sequence: TGTGCCAGCAGTTCGATTAGGGGAGGGGCGGACGAGCAGTACGTC.

CDR3 bases: TGCGCCAGCAGTAGCCACGACGAGCAGTACTTC. Translation gives CASSSHDEQYF. The genes are TRBV4-1 and TRBJ2-7, with D uncertain. With 6 bases removed from V and 5 bases from J, the gap between germline ends came to 8 bases. Germline V lookup: CDR1 MGHRA, CDR2 YSYEKL. CDR3 size: 11 residues.

The rearrangement joins TRBV4-3 to TRBJ1-1; D unclear. The CDR3 runs to 17 residues. In germline, CDR1 is LGHNA, CDR2 YSLEER. The ends were cut back, 0 bases at V and 7 bases at J, with 21 bases in the middle. CDR3 nucleotide sequence: TGCGCCAGCAGCCAAGATTTGGGGAGCCGCATTCGTATTGAAGCTTTCTTT. Encoded protein: CASSQDLGSRIRIEAFF.

The CDR3 region has the DNA TGTGCCACCAGCAGAGATGTGCGAATGAACACTGAAGCTTTCTTT. Its translation: CATSRDVRMNTEAFF. The chain has TRBV15 and TRBJ1-1; D ambiguous. Trimming took off 0 bases at V and 0 bases at J, with 8 bases between the two ends. The CDR3 runs 15 residues. Germline CDR1 is LNHNV and CDR2 is YYDKDF (reference sequence).